This TCR beta chain was sequenced during a study of T cell responses to AZD1222 COVID-19 vaccine. Study-level results: It should be noted that donors were predominantly white British and more often female, and clonal diversity was possibly underestimated. Among those given AZD1222, only 5 to 7 were seropositive at baseline. Vaccine-related CD4 TCRs covered spike, predominating at 160-218 and 743-854.

On this clone: Its matching antigen is unknown.

The V end was cut by 7 bases, the J end by 7 bases, with 32 bases between. The CDR3 is 19 residues long. Germline V gene data show CDR1 as MDHEN and CDR2 as SYDVKM. Sequenced by immunoSEQ multiplex PCR; TCRdb stores in-frame clones only, minus some. The profile covers 150,000 to 250,000 clones, with roughly 90% appearing a single time and about 3.5% taken by the ten largest. This sample comprised peripheral blood, obtained 28 days after the second AZD1222 dose. The sequence derives from an adult who received the AZD1222 COVID-19 vaccine. The chain uses TRBV28 and TRBJ2-4, with D unclear. The CDR3 protein is CASTPRPLWVLEAGNIQYF. Written as DNA, the CDR3 is TGTGCCAGCACCCCCAGGCCGTTATGGGTACTCGAGGCTGGGAACATTCAGTACTTC.